This is a list of T cell receptor beta chains from one sample in a study of OX40 agonist ivuxolimab in advanced cancers. Clones were sequenced by immunoSEQ multiplex PCR, and TCRdb holds only the in-frame ones, with some missing. The sample holds 55,000 to 65,000 clones, 82% seen once. The sequencing here drew on CD4+ or CD8+ T cells sorted from blood, taken in a trial of the OX40 agonist ivuxolimab. These receptors originate from an adult with an advanced solid tumor such as melanoma, head and neck, liver or kidney cancer. CDR3s leave out the opening cysteine and the closing phenylalanine or tryptophan. Size tells how often a clone was seen (once, few, many) or the class of an expanded clone, and some rows leave it out.

abundance | v_gene | CDR3aa
- | TRBV28 | ASSEVILDTSRANVLT
- | TRBV30 | AWSVTWGDEQY
once | TRBV20-1 | SARVSSGQF
few | TRBV4-2 | ASSQETWETQY
- | TRBV4-2 | ASSPSGQGNYGYT
- | TRBV7-8 | ASSLEGLALSAYEQY
- | TRBV5-1 | ASSLNAGASNEQF
- | TRBV27 | ASSQTGGQGEQY
- | TRBV28 | ASSLWASSGNTIY
- | TRBV5-4 | ASSYPGISSTDTQY
- | TRBV6-5 | ALAAPGLGGEQY
- | TRBV6-1 | ASSGTSQETQY
- | TRBV19 | ASSIATRREGWGIQY
- | TRBV11-2 | ASSANRETEAF
- | TRBV13 | ASSRRQDGYEQY